Each of the 13 T cell receptor beta chains below was sequenced from the same sample in a study of T cell responses to AZD1222 COVID-19 vaccine. TCRdb's table, derived via immunoSEQ multiplex PCR, lists solely in-frame clones and lacks some. The sample lists 150,000 to 200,000 clones, 85% to 90% occurring once. The sequencing used peripheral blood, collected on day 0 of AZD1222 vaccination. The receptors were gathered from an adult in good health.

V is TRBV18 and J is TRBJ1-2, with a tentative D call TRBD1 (5 bases). Germline V lookup: CDR1 KGHSH, CDR2 LQKENI. The CDR3 length is 15 residues. The germline V and J ends were trimmed by 0 bases and 4 bases, with 12 bases remaining between them. As DNA, the CDR3 is TGTGCCAGCTCACCACCCCGGTGGGGGGGCTATGGCTACACCTTC. It codes for CASSPPRWGGYGYTF.

This sequence joins TRBV11-2 and TRBJ2-5; TRBD1 aligns across 9 bases. Germline V gives CDR1 SGHAT, CDR2 FQNNGV. Germline trimming cut 5 bases from V and 4 bases from J; bases unmatched to any gene: 11. The CDR3 consists of 16 residues. CDR3 loop: CASSTRTGARAETQYF. CDR3 in DNA: TGTGCCAGCAGCACCCGGACAGGGGCGAGGGCAGAGACCCAGTACTTC.

This rearrangement joins TRBV29-1 to TRBJ1-5, with unresolved D. Trimming removed 5 bases at V and 7 bases at J, with 3 bases between. This CDR3 contains 9 residues. The germline gives CDR1 SQVTM, CDR2 ANQGSEA. CDR3 sequence reads: CSVYQPQHF. Written as DNA, the CDR3 is TGCAGCGTTTACCAGCCCCAGCATTTT.

The chain joins TRBV29-1 to TRBJ2-5; 7 bases line up with TRBD1. V lost 0 bases to trimming and J lost 3 bases; unmatched junction nucleotides: 4. CDR3 length: 14 residues. Germline CDR1 SQVTM, CDR2 ANQGSEA. The CDR3 region has the DNA TGCAGCGTTGAAGAGGACAGGTGGAAAGAGACCCAGTACTTC. The encoded protein is CSVEEDRWKETQYF.

V gene TRBV2 combines with J gene TRBJ1-5, with 8 bases aligning to TRBD1. Per the germline V gene, CDR1 is SNHLY and CDR2 is FYNNEI. Unmatched junction bases numbered 8, after V lost 0 bases and J lost 7 bases. The CDR3 is 16 amino acids. The CDR3 coding sequence is TGTGCCAGCAGTGAAGCGGTAGGCAGGGGGCACCAGCCCCAGCATTTT. Translation: CASSEAVGRGHQPQHF.

This sequence joins TRBV4-2 and TRBJ1-5, with 8 nucleotides matching TRBD1. CDR3 length: 16 residues. Per the germline V gene, CDR1 is LGHNA and CDR2 is YNFKEQ. Losses at the gene ends were 4 bases for V and 1 base for J; bases not matched to a gene: 6. This CDR3 reads CASSRSQGVSNQPQHF. The CDR3 DNA reads TGTGCCAGCAGCCGATCACAGGGGGTAAGCAATCAGCCCCAGCATTTT.

The chain employs TRBV19 and TRBJ1-5; 10 bases are a match to TRBD1. Trimming at V came to 7 bases and at J to 6 bases, leaving 12 bases not matched to a gene. There are 16 residues in the CDR3. Germline assignment: CDR1 LNHDA and CDR2 SQIVND (reference sequence). The CDR3 DNA follows: TGTGCCAGTACCCTATCAGACAGGGGGCTCAGTCAGCCCCAGCATTTT. It encodes CASTLSDRGLSQPQHF.

The rearrangement uses TRBV10-2 and TRBJ2-1; 7 positions agree with TRBD2. The CDR3 consists of 16 residues. Looked up from germline, CDR1 is WSHSY and CDR2 is SAAADI. V lost 4 bases and J lost 9; bases outside the gene matches: 15. Written as DNA, the CDR3 is TGCGCCAGCAGTGTAGAAGGGACTAAGGGCCTCAGTGAGCAGTTCTTC. Amino acid sequence: CASSVEGTKGLSEQFF.

This clone was observed a few times. The V and J genes are TRBV6-5 and TRBJ1-2, with TRBD1 matching over 9 bases. After removal of 4 bases from V and 7 bases from J, the junction contained 4 bases not matched to a gene. Germline V lookup: CDR1 MNHEY, CDR2 SVGAGI. The CDR3 extends over 13 amino acids. The CDR3 protein is CASSLTGGFGYTF. The DNA of the CDR3 is TGTGCCAGCAGTTTAACAGGGGGCTTTGGCTACACCTTC.

This chain uses TRBV5-1 with TRBJ2-6, with D uncertain. V gave up 3 bases and J gave up 0 bases, with 7 bases separating them. Germline V CDR1 and CDR2: SGHRS, YFSETQ. The CDR3 extends over 15 amino acids. CDR3 protein: CASSSGLSGANVLTF. CDR3 in DNA: TGCGCCAGCAGCTCCGGCCTCTCTGGGGCCAACGTCCTGACTTTC.

Concerning this clone: Other DNA sequences in this specimen translate into the identical CDR3. This chain joins TRBV5-1 and TRBJ2-2; D is unresolved. The length of the CDR3 is 13 residues. Germline V gene sequence: CDR1 SGHRS, CDR2 YFSETQ. The V end was cut by 0 bases, the J end by 6 bases, with 6 bases between. The CDR3 sequence: CASSLDPSGELFF. CDR3 nucleotide sequence: TGCGCCAGCAGCTTGGACCCGTCCGGGGAGCTGTTTTTT.

The chain carries TRBV6-2 or TRBV6-3 and TRBJ2-1; perhaps D is TRBD1 or TRBD2 (5 bases each). Trimming removed 2 bases at V and 2 bases at J, with 13 bases between. Per germline, CDR1 MNHEY and CDR2 SVGEGT. This CDR3 spans 16 amino acids. DNA for the CDR3: TGTGCCAGCAGTTACCGTGGGACGATAACCTACAATGAGCAGTTCTTC. Protein sequence: CASSYRGTITYNEQFF.

The genes are TRBV6-5 and TRBJ1-2; the D is unclear. V was pared by 0 bases and J by 4 bases, with 15 bases between. The CDR3 consists of 16 residues. From germline, CDR1 is MNHEY and CDR2 SVGAGI. The DNA of the CDR3 is TGTGCCAGCAGTTACTCCCCGGGAGGCCGCGCCTATGGCTACACCTTC. Translated: CASSYSPGGRAYGYTF.